This T cell receptor (beta chain) was profiled in a study of OX40 agonist ivuxolimab in advanced cancers. For the study at large: Dose-escalation patients had hepatocellular carcinoma, melanoma, renal cell or head and neck cancer. Prior therapy, whether anti-PD-1, anti-PD-L1 or anti-CTLA-4, was allowed, and roughly 44% had some.

The repertoire was sequenced with immunoSEQ multiplex PCR; TCRdb's copy has only in-frame clones and lacks some. Here the sample spans about 95,000 clones, roughly 89% being singletons. CDR3 length: 15 residues. CDR1 is LGHNA and CDR2 is YSLEER in the germline V gene. The V and J ends lost 0 bases and 5 bases respectively, with 14 bases between them. V and J are TRBV4-3 and TRBJ2-7; TRBD2 might be the D (7 bases). The receptor comes from an adult with an advanced solid tumor such as melanoma, head and neck, liver or kidney cancer. This sample comprised CD4+ or CD8+ T cells sorted from blood, obtained in a trial of the OX40 agonist ivuxolimab. The CDR3 sequence is CASSQDFRGGDEQYF. The CDR3 nucleotides are TGCGCCAGCAGCCAAGATTTTCGAGGGGGGGACGAGCAGTACTTC.